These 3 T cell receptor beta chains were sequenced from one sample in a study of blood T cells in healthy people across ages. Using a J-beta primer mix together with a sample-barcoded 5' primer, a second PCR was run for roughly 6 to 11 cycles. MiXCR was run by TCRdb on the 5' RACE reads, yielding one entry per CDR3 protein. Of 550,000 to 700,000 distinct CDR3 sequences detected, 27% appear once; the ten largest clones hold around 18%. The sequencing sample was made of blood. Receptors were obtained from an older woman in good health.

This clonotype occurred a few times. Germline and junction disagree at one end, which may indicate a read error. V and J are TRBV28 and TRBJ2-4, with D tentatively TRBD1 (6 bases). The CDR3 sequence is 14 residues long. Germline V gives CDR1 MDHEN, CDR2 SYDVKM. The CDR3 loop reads CASSFITGLNIQCF. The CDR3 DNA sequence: TGTGCCAGCAGTTTCATAACAGGGCTAAACATTCAGTGCTTC.

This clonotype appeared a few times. CDR3: CASSSGWGTQETQYF. The CDR3 nucleotides read TGTGCCAGCAGCTCTGGGTGGGGGACCCAAGAGACCCAGTACTTC. The rearrangement uses TRBV7-9 and TRBJ2-5; D is possibly TRBD1 or TRBD2 (5 bases each). Germline CDR1 SEHNR, CDR2 FQNEAQ (reference sequence). The CDR3 consists of 15 residues. Trimming removed 4 bases from V and 1 base from J, with 13 bases in between.

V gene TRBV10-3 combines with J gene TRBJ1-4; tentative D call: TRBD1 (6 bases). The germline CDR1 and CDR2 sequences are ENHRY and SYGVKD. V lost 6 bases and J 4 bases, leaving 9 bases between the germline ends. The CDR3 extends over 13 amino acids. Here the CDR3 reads CAIRRGVNEKLFF. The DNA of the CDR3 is TGTGCCATCAGGAGGGGGGTTAATGAAAAACTGTTTTTT.